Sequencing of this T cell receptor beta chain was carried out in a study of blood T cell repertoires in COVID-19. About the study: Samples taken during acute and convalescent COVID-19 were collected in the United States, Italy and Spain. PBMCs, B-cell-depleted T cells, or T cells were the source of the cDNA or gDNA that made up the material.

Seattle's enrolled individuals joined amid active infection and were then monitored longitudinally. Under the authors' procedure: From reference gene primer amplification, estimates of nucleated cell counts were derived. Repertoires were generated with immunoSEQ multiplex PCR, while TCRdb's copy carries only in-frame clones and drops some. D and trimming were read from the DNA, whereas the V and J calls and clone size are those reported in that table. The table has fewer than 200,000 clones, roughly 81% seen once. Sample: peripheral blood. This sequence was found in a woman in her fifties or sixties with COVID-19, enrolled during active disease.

CDR3 nucleotides: TGTGCCAGCAGCCGACTGGGGGGGTGGGGTCAGCCCCAGCATTTT. Translating gives CASSRLGGWGQPQHF. The chain joins TRBV6-2 or TRBV6-3 to TRBJ1-5; possible D gene TRBD1, 5 bases. CDR3 size: 15 residues. V lost 6 bases and J lost 6, with 18 bases in between. CDR1 MNHEY and CDR2 SVGEGT come from the germline V gene.